These 9 T cell receptor beta chains were all obtained from the same sample, sequenced in a study of blood T cells in healthy people across ages. A J-beta primer mix and a sample-barcoded 5' primer were used in a second PCR of roughly 7 to 12 cycles. TCRdb analysed the 5' RACE reads with MiXCR anew, one entry per CDR3 protein. The sample yields more than 450,000 distinct CDR3 sequences, over 25% seen once. The sample was also linked to a second study, of T cells of mothers and their children.

Sequencing input: blood. The receptors here all came from a boy between 2 and 10 years old in good health.

This clonotype was detected many times. The chain carries TRBV29-1 and TRBJ2-2; tentative D call: TRBD1 (5 bases). V lost 3 bases to trimming and J lost 7 bases, with 12 bases between them. The germline V gene has CDR1 SQVTM and CDR2 ANQGSEA. CDR3 length: 13 amino acids. The CDR3 region has the DNA TGCAGCGTTGACGGCAGGGCCGGCGGGGAGCTGTTTTTT. The encoded protein is CSVDGRAGGELFF.

This clonotype has just a few counts. V usage is TRBV28 and J usage is TRBJ1-2; D is unclear. V lost 7 bases to trimming and J lost 4 bases, with 7 bases between them. This CDR3 is built from 11 residues. CDR1 MDHEN and CDR2 SYDVKM come from the germline V gene. As DNA, the CDR3 is TGTGCCAGCACCTTCGGCTATGGCTACACCTTC. Its protein is CASTFGYGYTF.

This clonotype was detected a few times. The rearrangement joins TRBV7-8 to TRBJ2-7, with unresolved D. The CDR3 covers 13 residues. V was clipped by 5 bases and J by 7 bases, with 15 bases between them. Germline V lookup: CDR1 SGHVS, CDR2 FQNEAQ. CDR3 nucleotide sequence: TGTGCCAGCAGCCAACCGCCCCCTCGAGAGCAGTACTTC. Translated: CASSQPPPREQYF.

The V call is TRBV12-3 or TRBV12-4, the J call TRBJ1-5; D is unresolved. The CDR3 has 12 amino acids. V lost 10 bases to trimming and J lost 2 bases, with 9 bases between them. The CDR3 region has the DNA TGTGCCACGCAAAGGGGCAATCAGCCCCAGCATTTT. Translated: CATQRGNQPQHF.

The gene calls are TRBV20-1 and TRBJ2-1; 7 bases match TRBD2. Germline CDR1 DFQATT, CDR2 SNEGSKA (reference sequence). J was trimmed by 1 base and V by 0 bases; bases with no gene match: 9. CDR3 length equals 17 residues. The CDR3 sequence: CSARELGGLGSYNEQFF. The DNA for the CDR3 is TGCAGTGCTAGAGAGCTCGGCGGACTAGGGTCCTACAATGAGCAGTTCTTC.

This clonotype was counted a few times. In nucleotides, the CDR3 is TGTGCCAGCAGTCCCAGCTATGGGTCTTTTGGTTCACCCCTCCACTTT. It is translated as CASSPSYGSFGSPLHF. The chain employs TRBV28 and TRBJ1-6; the D is unclear. The CDR3 sequence is 16 residues long. Trimming removed 5 bases at V and 9 bases at J, with 20 bases between. The V gene's germline CDR1 is MDHEN and CDR2 SYDVKM.

The chain carries TRBV9 and TRBJ2-7; 10 bases map to TRBD2. The ends lost 3 bases at V and 7 bases at J; junction bases unmatched: 13. Germline V gene lookup returns CDR1 SGDLS and CDR2 YYNGEE. This CDR3 region has 16 residues. This CDR3 is CASSARTSGFSNEQYF. For the CDR3, the DNA is TGTGCCAGCAGCGCAAGGACTAGCGGCTTTTCGAATGAGCAGTACTTC.

The V call is TRBV12-3 or TRBV12-4, the J call TRBJ2-2, with TRBD2 matching over 7 bases. With 3 bases clipped from V and 1 base from J, the junction kept 2 bases outside the gene matches. The CDR3 runs to 15 residues. CDR3 coding DNA: TGTGCCAGCAGTTTTGTAGCGGGGAACACCGGGGAGCTGTTTTTT. Encoded protein: CASSFVAGNTGELFF.

In this sample, this clonotype turned up a few times. The chain uses TRBV28 and TRBJ1-1, with unresolved D. Germline V gives CDR1 MDHEN, CDR2 SYDVKM. This CDR3 comprises 15 residues. V gave up 6 bases and J gave up 0 bases, with 14 bases separating them. The DNA of the CDR3 is TGTGCCAGCAGCCTAGGAGGGAACATGAACACTGAAGCTTTCTTT. It encodes CASSLGGNMNTEAFF.